This T cell receptor beta chain came from a study of CD8 T cells in Susac syndrome. Study-wide findings and caveats: In its TCR sequencing and HLA analysis, the study acknowledged that the number of individuals was relatively small.

TCR beta sequencing was performed on blood CD8+ and CD4+ T cells. TEMRA cells underwent FACS enrichment and CD8+ and CD4+ T cells underwent negative isolation. A few counts support this clonotype. Its antigen is not identified. The germline V gene has CDR1 MNHEY and CDR2 SMNVEV (reference sequence). V shed 2 bases and J 0 bases; nucleotides not matched to a gene: 3. This CDR3 comprises 16 residues. RNA in amounts of roughly 0.5 to 1 ug was reverse transcribed with random hexamers. Amplification of TCR beta CDR3 was carried out by immunoSEQ multiplex PCR, which covered 54 Vbeta and 13 Jbeta segments. One entry per CDR3 protein results from TCRdb running MiXCR on the immunoSEQ multiplex PCR reads. This sample has 330,000 or so distinct CDR3 sequences, with approximately 89% found just once.

The rearrangement uses TRBV27 and TRBJ2-1; 8 bases align to TRBD2. Sequencing input: CD8+ T cells from PBMCs. This receptor was obtained from a human donor with multiple sclerosis. CDR3: CASSLIAGSSYNEQFF. In DNA, the CDR3 is TGTGCCAGCAGTTTAATAGCGGGGAGCTCCTACAATGAGCAGTTCTTC.